This TCR beta chain was identified in a study of blood T cell repertoires in COVID-19. Turning to the study itself: Both acute and convalescent COVID-19 samples were obtained from the United States, Italy and Spain. Sources were T cells, B-cell-depleted T cells, or PBMCs; the material itself was cDNA or gDNA.

Germline V gene data show CDR1 as SGHTA and CDR2 as FQGTGA. The CDR3 covers 12 residues. V gave up 4 bases and J gave up 8 bases, with 8 bases separating them. In its sample, this clone was seen a few times. Original analysis: The authors estimated nucleated cell counts from reference gene primer amplification. Libraries were prepared by immunoSEQ multiplex PCR; TCRdb keeps only in-frame clonotypes and omits some of them. V, J and clone size reflect that table, while D and trimming were determined from the DNA. The table shows tens of thousands of clones, with about 91% occurring only once. The sequence was obtained from a woman aged 45-59 years with active COVID-19. The chain employs TRBV7-3 and TRBJ2-2; D unresolved. The sequencing input was peripheral blood. CDR3 in DNA: TGTGCCAGCAGCTCAGTATTGGGGGAGCTGTTTTTT. Translated, it gives CASSSVLGELFF. Together with reference TRBV7-3 and TRBJ2-2, the CDR3 gives the full variable domain: GAGVSQTPSNKVTEKGKYVELRCDPISGHTALYWYRQSLGQGPEFLIYFQGTGAADDSGLPNDRFFAVRPEGSVSTLKIQRTERGDSAVYLCASSSVLGELFFGEGSRLTVL.